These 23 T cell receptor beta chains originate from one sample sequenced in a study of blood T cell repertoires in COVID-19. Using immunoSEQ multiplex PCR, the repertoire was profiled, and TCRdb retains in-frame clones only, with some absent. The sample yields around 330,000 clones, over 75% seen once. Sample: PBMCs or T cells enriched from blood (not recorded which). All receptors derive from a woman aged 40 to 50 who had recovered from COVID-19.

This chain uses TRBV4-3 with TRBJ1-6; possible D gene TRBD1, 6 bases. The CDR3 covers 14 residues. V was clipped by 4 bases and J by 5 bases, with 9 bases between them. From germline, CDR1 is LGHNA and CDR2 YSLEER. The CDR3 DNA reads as TGCGCCAGCAGCCTTACAGGGAATAATTCACCCCTCCACTTT. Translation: CASSLTGNNSPLHF.

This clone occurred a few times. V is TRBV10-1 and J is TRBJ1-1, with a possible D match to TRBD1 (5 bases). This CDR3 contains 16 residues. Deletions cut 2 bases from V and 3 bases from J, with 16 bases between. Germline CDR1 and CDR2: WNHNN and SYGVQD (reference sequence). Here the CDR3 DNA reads TGCGCCAGCAGTGAGCGCAGCGCGGAGGGGTACACTGAAGCTTTCTTT. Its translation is CASSERSAEGYTEAFF.

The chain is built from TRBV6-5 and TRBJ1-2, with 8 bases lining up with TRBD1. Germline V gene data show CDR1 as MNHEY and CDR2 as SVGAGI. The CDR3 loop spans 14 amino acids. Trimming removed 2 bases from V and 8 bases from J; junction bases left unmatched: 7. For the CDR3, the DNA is TGTGCCAGCAGTTACCCGGACAGGGCCACCGGCTACACCTTC. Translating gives CASSYPDRATGYTF.

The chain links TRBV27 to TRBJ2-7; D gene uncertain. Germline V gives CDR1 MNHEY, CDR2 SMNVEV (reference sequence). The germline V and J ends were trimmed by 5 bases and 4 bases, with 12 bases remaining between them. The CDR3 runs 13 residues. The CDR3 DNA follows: TGTGCCAGCAGTCTAAATGGTGCGTACGAGCAGTACTTC. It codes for CASSLNGAYEQYF.

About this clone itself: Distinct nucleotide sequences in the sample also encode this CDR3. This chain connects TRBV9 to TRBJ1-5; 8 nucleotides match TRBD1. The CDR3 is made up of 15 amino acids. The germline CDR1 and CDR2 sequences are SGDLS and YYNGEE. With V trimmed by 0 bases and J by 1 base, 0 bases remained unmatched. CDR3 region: CASSVGQGSNQPQHF. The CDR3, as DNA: TGTGCCAGCAGCGTAGGACAGGGGAGCAATCAGCCCCAGCATTTT.

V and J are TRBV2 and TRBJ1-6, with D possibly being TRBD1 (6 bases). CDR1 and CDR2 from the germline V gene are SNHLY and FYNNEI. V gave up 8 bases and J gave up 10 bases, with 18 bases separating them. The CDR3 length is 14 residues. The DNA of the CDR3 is TGTGCCAGCCAGGCGACAGGTCAAGGGTCACCCCTCCACTTT. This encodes CASQATGQGSPLHF. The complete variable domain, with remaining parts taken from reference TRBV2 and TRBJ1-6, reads EPEVTQTPSHQVTQMGQEVILRCVPISNHLYFYWYRQILGQKVEFLVSFYNNEISEKSEIFDDQFSVERPDGSNFTLKIRSTKLEDSAMYFCASQATGQGSPLHFGNGTRLTVT.

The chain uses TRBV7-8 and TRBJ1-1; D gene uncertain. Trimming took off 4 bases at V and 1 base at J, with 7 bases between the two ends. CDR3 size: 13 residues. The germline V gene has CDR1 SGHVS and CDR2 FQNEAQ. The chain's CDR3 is CASSSMANTEAFF. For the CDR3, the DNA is TGTGCCAGCAGCTCCATGGCGAACACTGAAGCTTTCTTT.

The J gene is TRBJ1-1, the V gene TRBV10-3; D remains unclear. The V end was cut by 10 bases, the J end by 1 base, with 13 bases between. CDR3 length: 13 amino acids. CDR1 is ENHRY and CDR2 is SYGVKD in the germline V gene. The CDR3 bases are TGTGCCAACGCAAATACAGCGAACACTGAAGCTTTCTTT. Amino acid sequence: CANANTANTEAFF.

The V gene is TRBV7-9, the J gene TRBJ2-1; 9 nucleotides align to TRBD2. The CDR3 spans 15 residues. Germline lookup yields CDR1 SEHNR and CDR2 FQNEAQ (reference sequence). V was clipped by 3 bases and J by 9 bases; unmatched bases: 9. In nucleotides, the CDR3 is TGTGCCAGCAGCTTTTGGGGTATGGGACTAGCTGAGCAGTTCTTC. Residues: CASSFWGMGLAEQFF.

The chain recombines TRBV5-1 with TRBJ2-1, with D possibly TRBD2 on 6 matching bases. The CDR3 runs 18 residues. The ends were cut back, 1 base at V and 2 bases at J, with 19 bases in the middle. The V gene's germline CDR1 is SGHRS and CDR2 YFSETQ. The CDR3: CASSLSKPGLQTYNEQFF. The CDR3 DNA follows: TGCGCCAGCAGCTTGTCGAAACCGGGACTTCAAACCTACAATGAGCAGTTCTTC.

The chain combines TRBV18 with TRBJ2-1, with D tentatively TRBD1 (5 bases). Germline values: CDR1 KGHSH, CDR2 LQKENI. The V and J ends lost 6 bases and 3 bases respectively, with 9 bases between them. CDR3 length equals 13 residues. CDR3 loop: CASSNTGYNEQFF. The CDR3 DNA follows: TGTGCCAGCTCTAACACAGGCTACAATGAGCAGTTCTTC.

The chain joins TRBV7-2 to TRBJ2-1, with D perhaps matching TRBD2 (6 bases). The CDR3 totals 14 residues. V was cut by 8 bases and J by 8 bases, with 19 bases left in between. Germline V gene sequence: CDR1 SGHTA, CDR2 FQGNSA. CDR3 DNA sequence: TGTGCCAGCTTCTGGCGGGTAGGCGGGGATGAGCAGTTCTTC. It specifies CASFWRVGGDEQFF.

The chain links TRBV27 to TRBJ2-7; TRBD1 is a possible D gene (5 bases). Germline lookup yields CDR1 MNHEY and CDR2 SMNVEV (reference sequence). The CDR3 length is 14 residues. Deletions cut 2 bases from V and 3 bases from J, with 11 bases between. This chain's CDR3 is CASSLVGRVYEQYF. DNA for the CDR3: TGTGCCAGCAGTTTAGTAGGCAGGGTCTACGAGCAGTACTTC.

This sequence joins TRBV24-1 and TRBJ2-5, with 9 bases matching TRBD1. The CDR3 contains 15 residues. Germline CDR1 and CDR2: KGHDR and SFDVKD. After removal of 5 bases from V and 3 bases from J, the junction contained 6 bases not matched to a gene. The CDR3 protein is CATSAPGQGKETQYF. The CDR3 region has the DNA TGTGCCACCAGTGCCCCGGGACAGGGCAAAGAGACCCAGTACTTC.

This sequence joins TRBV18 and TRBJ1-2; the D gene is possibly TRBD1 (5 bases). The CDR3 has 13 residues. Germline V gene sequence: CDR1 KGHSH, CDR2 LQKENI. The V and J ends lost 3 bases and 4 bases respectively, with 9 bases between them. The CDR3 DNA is TGTGCCAGCTCACCCAGGGCCCTCTATGGCTACACCTTC. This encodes CASSPRALYGYTF.

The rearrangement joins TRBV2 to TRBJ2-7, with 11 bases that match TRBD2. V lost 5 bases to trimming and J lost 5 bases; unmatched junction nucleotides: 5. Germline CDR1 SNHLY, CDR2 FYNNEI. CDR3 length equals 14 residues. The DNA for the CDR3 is TGTGCCAGCAGTTTACTAGCGGGAGTAAACGAGCAGTACTTC. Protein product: CASSLLAGVNEQYF.

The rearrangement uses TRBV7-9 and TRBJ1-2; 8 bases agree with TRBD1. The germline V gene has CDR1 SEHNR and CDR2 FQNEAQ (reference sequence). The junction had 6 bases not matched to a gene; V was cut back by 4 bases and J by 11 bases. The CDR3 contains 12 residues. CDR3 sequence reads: CASSYGQGSYTF. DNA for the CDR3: TGTGCCAGCAGCTACGGACAGGGAAGTTACACCTTC.

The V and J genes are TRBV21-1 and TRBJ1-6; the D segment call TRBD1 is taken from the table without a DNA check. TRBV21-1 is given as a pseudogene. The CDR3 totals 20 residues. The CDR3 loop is CASSKRSRPLFNTGGSPLHF. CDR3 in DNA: TGTGCCAGCAGCAAACGTTCTCGTCCCCTTTTCAATACAGGGGGTTCACCCCTCCACTTT.

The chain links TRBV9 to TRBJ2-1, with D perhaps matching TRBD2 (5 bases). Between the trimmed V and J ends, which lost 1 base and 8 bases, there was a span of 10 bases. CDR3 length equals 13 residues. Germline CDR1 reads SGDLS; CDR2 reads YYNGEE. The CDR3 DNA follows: TGTGCCAGCAGCGTACGGAGGTGGGATGAGCAGTTCTTC. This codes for CASSVRRWDEQFF.

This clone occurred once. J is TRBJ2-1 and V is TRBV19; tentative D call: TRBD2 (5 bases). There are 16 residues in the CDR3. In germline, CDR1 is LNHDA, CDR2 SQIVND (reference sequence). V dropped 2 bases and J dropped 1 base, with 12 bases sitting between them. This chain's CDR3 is CASSITRGASYNEQFF. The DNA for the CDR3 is TGTGCCAGTAGTATAACACGGGGAGCTTCCTACAATGAGCAGTTCTTC.

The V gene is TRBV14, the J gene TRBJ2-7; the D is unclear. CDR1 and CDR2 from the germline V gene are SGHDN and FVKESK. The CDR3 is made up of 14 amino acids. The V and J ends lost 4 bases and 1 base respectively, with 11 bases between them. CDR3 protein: CASSRYSNSYEQYF. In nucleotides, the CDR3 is TGTGCCAGCAGCCGGTATAGCAATTCCTACGAGCAGTACTTC.

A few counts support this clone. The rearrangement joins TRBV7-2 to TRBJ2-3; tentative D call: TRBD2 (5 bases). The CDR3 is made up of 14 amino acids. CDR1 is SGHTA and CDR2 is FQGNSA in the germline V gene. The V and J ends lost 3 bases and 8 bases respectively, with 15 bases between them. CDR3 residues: CASSLVGLERTQYF. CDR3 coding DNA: TGTGCCAGCAGCTTGGTCGGACTGGAGCGTACGCAGTATTTT. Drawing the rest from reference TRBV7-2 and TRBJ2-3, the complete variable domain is GAGVSQSPSNKVTEKGKDVELRCDPISGHTALYWYRQSLGQGLEFLIYFQGNSAPDKSGLPSDRFSAERTGGSVSTLTIQRTQQEDSAVYLCASSLVGLERTQYFGPGTRLTVL.

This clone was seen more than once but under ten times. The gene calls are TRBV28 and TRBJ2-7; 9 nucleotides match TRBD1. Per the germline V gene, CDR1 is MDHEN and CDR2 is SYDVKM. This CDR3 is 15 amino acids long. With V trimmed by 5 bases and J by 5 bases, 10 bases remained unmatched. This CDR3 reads CASSPPGQGLNEQYF. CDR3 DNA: TGTGCCAGCAGTCCCCCGGGACAGGGTCTCAACGAGCAGTACTTC.